The 27 T cell receptor beta chains presented below share a single source sample, sequenced in a study of OX40 agonist ivuxolimab in advanced cancers. Produced via immunoSEQ multiplex PCR; TCRdb's table is partial and in-frame only. Here the sample spans 69,000 or so clones, 85% to 90% being singletons. Sequenced material: CD4+ or CD8+ T cells sorted from blood, taken in a trial of the OX40 agonist ivuxolimab. The receptors were gathered from an adult with an advanced solid tumor such as melanoma, head and neck, liver or kidney cancer.

The rearrangement joins TRBV19 to TRBJ2-5; 11 bases are a match to TRBD1. Trimming removed 1 base from V and 1 base from J; junction bases left unmatched: 2. The CDR3 runs 16 residues. Germline loops: CDR1 LNHDA, CDR2 SQIVND (reference sequence). The CDR3: CASSIGGTGGQETQYF. As DNA, the CDR3 is TGTGCCAGTAGTATAGGAGGGACAGGGGGCCAAGAGACCCAGTACTTC.

In DNA, the CDR3 is TGTGCCAGCAGCTTAAGGGGAAATCAGGAGACCCAGTACTTC. It encodes CASSLRGNQETQYF. The rearrangement joins TRBV7-8 to TRBJ2-5; possible D gene TRBD1, 5 bases. This CDR3 is built from 14 residues. Trimming shortened V by 2 bases and J by 5 bases, and 12 bases separated the two germline ends. Germline V gene data show CDR1 as SGHVS and CDR2 as FQNEAQ. Looking up the rest from reference TRBV7-8 and TRBJ2-5 gives the full variable domain: GAGVSQSPRYKVAKRGQDVALRCDPISGHVSLFWYQQALGQGPEFLTYFQNEAQLDKSGLPSDRFFAERPEGSVSTLKIQRTQQEDSAVYLCASSLRGNQETQYFGPGTRLLVL.

The chain employs TRBV19 and TRBJ2-3; 8 nucleotides agree with TRBD1. Germline CDR1 LNHDA, CDR2 SQIVND (reference sequence). V lost 3 bases to trimming and J lost 1 base; unmatched junction nucleotides: 3. The CDR3 spans 15 residues. The DNA for the CDR3 is TGTGCCAGTAGTATGGACAGGGCTGGCACAGATACGCAGTATTTT. This encodes CASSMDRAGTDTQYF.

The rearrangement links TRBV5-5 to TRBJ1-6, with 11 bases identical to TRBD1. The CDR3 spans 15 residues. Trimming took 3 bases from V and 7 from J; bases not matched to a gene: 3. The germline CDR1 and CDR2 sequences are SGHKS and YYEKEE (reference sequence). CDR3 DNA sequence: TGTGCCAGCAGCTCGGACAGGGGGCCCAATTCACCCCTCCACTTT. Its translation is CASSSDRGPNSPLHF. The full variable domain, in which reference TRBV5-5 and TRBJ1-6 provide the parts outside the CDR3, is DAGVTQSPTHLIKTRGQQVTLRCSPISGHKSVSWYQQVLGQGPQFIFQYYEKEERGRGNFPDRFSARQFPNYSSELNVNALLLGDSALYLCASSSDRGPNSPLHFGNGTRLTVT.

Points on this clone: Other DNA sequences in this specimen translate into the identical CDR3. J is TRBJ1-6 and V is TRBV6-5; no firm D call. Germline V gene lookup returns CDR1 MNHEY and CDR2 SVGAGI. Trimming left V 5 bases short and J 0 bases short, with 2 bases between. This CDR3 is built from 13 residues. The CDR3, as DNA: TGTGCCAGCAGTACCTCCTATAATTCACCCCTCCACTTT. This translates into CASSTSYNSPLHF.

The chain couples TRBV5-6 to TRBJ2-5; D call uncertain. The CDR3 spans 13 residues. The V end lost 0 bases, the J end lost 2 bases, and 5 bases lay between the germline ends. Germline V gene lookup returns CDR1 SGHDT and CDR2 YYEEEE. CDR3 region: CASSLGVQETQYF. The CDR3 nucleotides are TGTGCCAGCAGCTTGGGAGTACAAGAGACCCAGTACTTC.

This chain joins TRBV6-5 and TRBJ1-2; TRBD1 aligns across 9 bases. The V and J ends lost 4 bases and 2 bases, in that order; junction bases with no gene match: 8. The V gene's germline CDR1 is MNHEY and CDR2 SVGAGI. This CDR3 has 16 amino acids. In DNA form, the CDR3 reads TGTGCCAGCAGTTCAATTGGGACAGGGATAAACTATGGCTACACCTTC. Translating gives CASSSIGTGINYGYTF.

The V and J genes are TRBV6-5 and TRBJ1-1; perhaps TRBD1 as D (5 bases). Trimming took 4 bases from V and 2 from J, leaving 17 bases between them. This CDR3 spans 16 amino acids. The germline V gene encodes CDR1 MNHEY and CDR2 SVGAGI. The CDR3 loop is CASSLGGMNRNTEAFF. In nucleotides, the CDR3 is TGTGCCAGCAGTTTGGGGGGGATGAATAGAAACACTGAAGCTTTCTTT.

The genes are TRBV19 and TRBJ2-7; D tentatively fits TRBD1 or TRBD2 (6 bases each). Germline values: CDR1 LNHDA, CDR2 SQIVND (reference sequence). V lost 9 bases, J lost 6 bases, and 18 bases lay in between. The CDR3 is 13 residues long. CDR3 sequence reads: CASSSSGAPEQYF. The DNA of the CDR3 is TGTGCCAGCTCCAGCTCGGGGGCCCCCGAGCAGTACTTC.

The V call is TRBV19, the J call TRBJ1-5; D gene ambiguous. V dropped 3 bases and J dropped 6 bases, with 12 bases sitting between them. The CDR3 is 14 residues long. From germline, CDR1 is LNHDA and CDR2 SQIVND (reference sequence). The CDR3 nucleotides read TGTGCCAGTAGTATCAACATTGACGGTCAGCCCCAGCATTTT. It translates to CASSINIDGQPQHF. Looking up the rest from reference TRBV19 and TRBJ1-5 gives the full variable domain: DGGITQSPKYLFRKEGQNVTLSCEQNLNHDAMYWYRQDPGQGLRLIYYSQIVNDFQKGDIAEGYSVSREKKESFPLTVTSAQKNPTAFYLCASSINIDGQPQHFGDGTRLSIL.

V and J are TRBV6-1 and TRBJ1-3, with TRBD1 matching over 7 bases. CDR1 MNHNS and CDR2 SASEGT come from the germline V gene. J gave up 4 bases and V 0 bases, and 0 bases lay outside the gene matches. The CDR3 is 14 amino acids. The CDR3: CASSEAGGGNTIYF. The CDR3 nucleotides are TGTGCCAGCAGTGAAGCAGGGGGCGGAAACACCATATATTTT.

V usage is TRBV4-2 and J usage is TRBJ2-1; D not certain. Germline V gives CDR1 LGHNA, CDR2 YNFKEQ. Trimming stripped 6 bases from V and 0 bases from J, with 12 bases between. The CDR3 is 15 amino acids. DNA for the CDR3: TGTGCCAGCAGGGGTGGTGAGGCCTCCTACAATGAGCAGTTCTTC. This codes for CASRGGEASYNEQFF.

V gene TRBV7-2 combines with J gene TRBJ1-2, with 9 bases that match TRBD1. Per germline, CDR1 SGHTA and CDR2 FQGNSA. V lost 3 bases, J lost 2 bases, and 4 bases stayed unmatched. The CDR3 sequence is 15 residues long. CDR3 protein: CASSFEGQGNYGYTF. CDR3 bases: TGTGCCAGCAGCTTTGAGGGACAGGGAAACTATGGCTACACCTTC.

The genes are TRBV5-6 and TRBJ2-5; TRBD2 might be the D (5 bases). Germline V gene lookup returns CDR1 SGHDT and CDR2 YYEEEE. This CDR3 has 14 residues. V was pared by 4 bases and J by 9 bases, with 19 bases between. CDR3 bases: TGTGCCAGCAGCACCCGGGCCCAAGGAGGAGCCCAGTACTTC. It translates to CASSTRAQGGAQYF.

This clone occurred once. V usage is TRBV4-3 and J usage is TRBJ2-5; perhaps D is TRBD1 or TRBD2 (5 bases each). Judging by the DNA end, TRBJ2-7 fits better; the J call may be wrong. Germline lookup yields CDR1 LGHNA and CDR2 YSLEER. The length of the CDR3 is 17 residues. The CDR3 sequence is CASSQGWTTGPLYEQYF. The CDR3 nucleotides are TGCGCCAGCAGCCAAGGATGGACAACGGGGCCTCTCTACGAGCAGTACTTC.

The rearrangement uses TRBV6-6 and TRBJ2-3, with 7 bases aligning to TRBD1. The CDR3 is 14 residues long. V lost 5 bases, J lost 5 bases, and 7 bases stayed unmatched. The germline V gene encodes CDR1 MNHNY and CDR2 SVGAGI (reference sequence). CDR3: CASSIRDRVDTQYF. The DNA for the CDR3 is TGTGCCAGCAGTATCCGGGACAGAGTAGATACGCAGTATTTT.

The V call is TRBV5-6, the J call TRBJ1-4; D call uncertain. The V and J ends lost 1 base and 7 bases respectively, with 11 bases between them. Germline assignment: CDR1 SGHDT and CDR2 YYEEEE. This CDR3 is built from 14 residues. CDR3 loop: CASSLYGWGEKLFF. The CDR3 bases are TGTGCCAGCAGCTTGTACGGGTGGGGTGAAAAACTGTTTTTT.

The chain has TRBV28 and TRBJ2-3, with D perhaps TRBD2 (6 bases). The CDR3 runs 18 residues. Germline CDR1 is MDHEN and CDR2 is SYDVKM. The ends were cut back, 5 bases at V and 0 bases at J, with 21 bases in the middle. CDR3 sequence reads: CASSLPAGTAVSTDTQYF. As DNA, the CDR3 is TGTGCCAGCAGTCTCCCAGCCGGGACTGCAGTTAGCACAGATACGCAGTATTTT. Full variable domain (missing parts from reference TRBV28 and TRBJ2-3): DVKVTQSSRYLVKRTGEKVFLECVQDMDHENMFWYRQDPGLGLRLIYFSYDVKMKEKGDIPEGYSVSREKKERFSLILESASTNQTSMYLCASSLPAGTAVSTDTQYFGPGTRLTVL.

The chain carries TRBV2 and TRBJ1-6, with D hard to call. Between the trimmed V and J ends, which lost 3 bases and 10 bases, there was a span of 10 bases. From germline, CDR1 is SNHLY and CDR2 FYNNEI. This CDR3 region has 13 residues. DNA for the CDR3: TGTGCCAGCAGTGACAATCCCTCGTCACCCCTCCACTTT. This gives the protein CASSDNPSSPLHF.

This clone was seen only a few times. The chain has TRBV7-9 and TRBJ1-6; the D is unclear. Germline V gene data show CDR1 as SEHNR and CDR2 as FQNEAQ (reference sequence). V was cut by 5 bases and J by 10 bases, with 9 bases left in between. The CDR3 spans 12 residues. The CDR3 coding sequence is TGTGCCAGCAGCATGTCCCTCTCACCCCTCCACTTT. Its translation: CASSMSLSPLHF.

This chain uses TRBV30 with TRBJ1-1, with D hard to call. The CDR3 runs to 12 residues. CDR1 GTSNPN and CDR2 SVGIG come from the germline V gene (reference sequence). V shed 4 bases and J shed 4 bases, with 10 bases lying between them. In DNA, the CDR3 is TGTGCCTGGAATGAATTTAGCACTGAAGCTTTCTTT. It yields the protein CAWNEFSTEAFF.

Only one count was recorded for this clone. The chain links TRBV6-6 to TRBJ1-4; perhaps TRBD1 as D (6 bases). V dropped 0 bases and J dropped 4 bases, with 9 bases sitting between them. The CDR3 runs 15 residues. Germline assignment: CDR1 MNHNY and CDR2 SVGAGI (reference sequence). The CDR3 region has the DNA TGTGCCAGCAGTTACTCTCCCAGGGGTAATGAAAAACTGTTTTTT. The encoded protein is CASSYSPRGNEKLFF.

The J gene is TRBJ2-7, the V gene TRBV7-8, with 8 bases fitting TRBD1. The CDR3 runs to 14 residues. The V segment lost 5 bases and the J segment 4 bases; nucleotides outside the gene matches: 7. CDR1 and CDR2 from the germline V gene are SGHVS and FQNEAQ. The DNA for the CDR3 is TGTGCCAGCAGCCGCCGACAGGGGACTTACGAGCAGTACTTC. This encodes CASSRRQGTYEQYF.

The J gene is TRBJ1-5, the V gene TRBV6-5, with D perhaps TRBD1 (5 bases). The germline CDR1 and CDR2 sequences are MNHEY and SVGAGI. Trimming took off 2 bases at V and 4 bases at J, with 6 bases between the two ends. This CDR3 contains 13 residues. Written as DNA, the CDR3 is TGTGCCAGCAGTTACCAGGGTAATCAGCCCCAGCATTTT. Protein: CASSYQGNQPQHF.

The chain has TRBV19 and TRBJ2-3, with 8 bases aligning to TRBD2. Per germline, CDR1 LNHDA and CDR2 SQIVND (reference sequence). The CDR3 is 16 residues long. The junction had 6 bases not matched to a gene; V was cut back by 0 bases and J by 4 bases. Here the CDR3 reads CASSIEKAGAADTQYF. CDR3 sequence (DNA): TGTGCCAGTAGTATAGAAAAAGCGGGGGCCGCAGATACGCAGTATTTT.

CDR3 sequence reads: CASSPLTGGTGELFF. CDR3 nucleotide sequence: TGTGCCAGCAGCCCTCTTACAGGGGGGACCGGGGAGCTGTTTTTT. V and J are TRBV5-5 and TRBJ2-2, with TRBD1 matching over 8 bases. CDR1 is SGHKS, CDR2 YYEKEE, per germline (reference sequence). V gave up 4 bases and J gave up 5 bases; unmatched junction bases: 7. This CDR3 has 15 amino acids.

J is TRBJ1-6 and V is TRBV28, with a weak D call TRBD1 (5 bases). The length of the CDR3 is 15 residues. The V and J ends lost 2 bases and 3 bases respectively, with 8 bases between them. CDR1 is MDHEN, CDR2 SYDVKM, per germline. For the CDR3, the DNA is TGTGCCAGCAGTTTAGCGGGGGGCTATAATTCACCCCTCCACTTT. Translation gives CASSLAGGYNSPLHF. The full variable domain, completed using reference TRBV28 and TRBJ1-6, is DVKVTQSSRYLVKRTGEKVFLECVQDMDHENMFWYRQDPGLGLRLIYFSYDVKMKEKGDIPEGYSVSREKKERFSLILESASTNQTSMYLCASSLAGGYNSPLHFGNGTRLTVT.